The 21 T cell receptor beta chains below were found in one sample sequenced in a study of control samples from healthy donors and cancer patients. Clones were sequenced by immunoSEQ multiplex PCR, and TCRdb holds only the in-frame ones, with some missing. The sample has around 130,000 clones, approximately 91% seen once. The sample comprised blood. The receptors here all came from a man aged 50-59 years in good health.

The chain is built from TRBV5-6 and TRBJ2-2, with 8 bases aligning to TRBD1. In germline, CDR1 is SGHDT, CDR2 YYEEEE. Losses at the gene ends were 3 bases for V and 4 bases for J; bases not matched to a gene: 8. CDR3 length equals 16 residues. For the CDR3, the DNA is TGTGCCAGCAGCTGGGGACAGGTGATCGCCACCGGGGAGCTGTTTTTT. Protein product: CASSWGQVIATGELFF.

The rearrangement joins TRBV5-6 to TRBJ1-2; 9 bases match TRBD1. Germline V gene lookup returns CDR1 SGHDT and CDR2 YYEEEE. This CDR3 contains 12 residues. With V trimmed by 3 bases and J by 10 bases, 4 bases remained unmatched. The CDR3 reads CASSSTGGDYTF. The CDR3 DNA reads TGTGCCAGCAGCTCGACAGGGGGTGACTACACCTTC.

The V gene is TRBV30, the J gene TRBJ1-1; the D is unclear. The length of the CDR3 is 16 residues. V was pared by 0 bases and J by 2 bases, with 16 bases between. Germline V CDR1 and CDR2: GTSNPN, SVGIG (reference sequence). The CDR3 DNA reads TGTGCCTGGAGTGTACGTGGAGGGTCTGGAAACACTGAAGCTTTCTTT. Its protein product is CAWSVRGGSGNTEAFF.

The chain couples TRBV28 to TRBJ1-2, with D tentatively TRBD1 (5 bases). The CDR3 is 13 residues long. Germline CDR1 MDHEN, CDR2 SYDVKM. Trimming left V 7 bases short and J 8 bases short, with 17 bases between. The CDR3 region has the DNA TGTGCCAGCAATACACAACCACGGGGGGGCTACACCTTC. It is translated as CASNTQPRGGYTF.

The chain has TRBV4-2 and TRBJ1-4; D call uncertain. Germline CDR1 LGHNA, CDR2 YNFKEQ. The CDR3 is 16 residues long. The germline V and J ends were trimmed by 1 base and 5 bases, with 14 bases remaining between them. DNA of the CDR3: TGTGCCAGCAGCCAAGGATTCGGAGTGGGGAATGAAAAACTGTTTTTT. This codes for CASSQGFGVGNEKLFF.

The chain links TRBV6-5 to TRBJ2-1, with a tentative D call TRBD1 (6 bases). The length of the CDR3 is 11 residues. Per germline, CDR1 MNHEY and CDR2 SVGAGI. The germline V and J ends were trimmed by 10 bases and 5 bases, with 9 bases remaining between them. The CDR3 is CATRQDNEQFF. CDR3 nucleotide sequence: TGTGCCACCCGACAGGACAATGAGCAGTTCTTC.

J is TRBJ2-5 and V is TRBV2; 9 nucleotides align to TRBD2. The germline CDR1 and CDR2 sequences are SNHLY and FYNNEI. The junction had 10 bases not matched to a gene; V was cut back by 5 bases and J by 3 bases. CDR3 length: 16 residues. The CDR3 protein is CASSLMLAGNKETQYF. The CDR3 nucleotides are TGTGCCAGCAGTCTCATGCTAGCGGGGAATAAAGAGACCCAGTACTTC.

This chain uses TRBV3-1 (or the pseudogene TRBV3-2) with TRBJ2-7; tentatively, D is TRBD1 (5 bases). Germline CDR1 is LGHDT and CDR2 is YNNKEL (reference sequence). The CDR3 length is 12 residues. V was trimmed by 1 base and J by 7 bases, leaving 8 bases between them. This CDR3 reads CASSQAGREQYF. The CDR3 DNA reads TGTGCCAGCAGCCAAGCAGGGCGGGAGCAGTACTTC.

The chain has TRBV5-1 and TRBJ1-5; perhaps TRBD1 as D (5 bases). Germline CDR1 and CDR2: SGHRS and YFSETQ. The ends were cut back, 0 bases at V and 3 bases at J, with 10 bases in the middle. This CDR3 has 15 residues. The DNA for the CDR3 is TGCGCCAGCAGCTTGGATGGGGGAACCAATCAGCCCCAGCATTTT. Protein product: CASSLDGGTNQPQHF.

The V call is TRBV18, the J call TRBJ1-1; 9 nucleotides match TRBD1. In germline, CDR1 is KGHSH, CDR2 LQKENI. This CDR3 region has 13 residues. V lost 2 bases, J lost 7 bases, and 2 bases stayed unmatched. The CDR3 DNA reads TGTGCCAGCTCACCAGGGACAGGGAGTGAAGCTTTCTTT. Translating gives CASSPGTGSEAFF.

This clone came up a few times. The gene calls are TRBV30 and TRBJ1-1; possible D gene TRBD1, 6 bases. Germline loops: CDR1 GTSNPN, CDR2 SVGIG (reference sequence). The CDR3 totals 16 residues. Trimming took 2 bases from V and 0 from J, leaving 16 bases between them. The CDR3 DNA follows: TGTGCCTGGAGTCATTCGGACAGAAGTTTGAACACTGAAGCTTTCTTT. It yields the protein CAWSHSDRSLNTEAFF.

The J gene is TRBJ2-7, the V gene TRBV27; the D gene is possibly TRBD1 (7 bases). Deletions cut 6 bases from V and 7 bases from J, with 19 bases between. The CDR3 extends over 14 amino acids. CDR1 and CDR2 from the germline V gene are MNHEY and SMNVEV (reference sequence). CDR3 in amino acids: CASSRVEGAREQYF. The CDR3 DNA sequence: TGTGCCAGCAGCCGGGTGGAGGGGGCGCGGGAGCAGTACTTC.

This chain uses TRBV2 with TRBJ2-2, with D perhaps matching TRBD1 or TRBD2 (5 bases each). Germline V CDR1 and CDR2: SNHLY, FYNNEI. Trimming removed 4 bases at V and 5 bases at J, with 14 bases between. The CDR3 totals 15 residues. The CDR3 reads CASSGTGPRTGELFF. The CDR3 region has the DNA TGTGCCAGCAGTGGCACGGGACCGCGAACCGGGGAGCTGTTTTTT.

This clone has a single count. The chain is built from TRBV5-5 and TRBJ1-5; possibly TRBD1 for D (6 bases). Per the germline V gene, CDR1 is SGHKS and CDR2 is YYEKEE (reference sequence). The V end lost 1 base, the J end lost 7 bases, and 12 bases lay between the germline ends. The CDR3 contains 14 residues. CDR3 amino acids: CASSLTRGGQPQHF. CDR3 nucleotides: TGTGCCAGCAGCTTGACCAGGGGTGGACAGCCCCAGCATTTT.

The V and J genes are TRBV11-2 and TRBJ2-7, with TRBD2 matching 9 bases. Germline V gives CDR1 SGHAT, CDR2 FQNNGV. J gave up 6 bases and V 3 bases, and 6 bases lay outside the gene matches. The length of the CDR3 is 14 residues. The CDR3 sequence: CASSFAGTSSEQYF. The CDR3 DNA follows: TGTGCCAGCAGCTTCGCCGGGACTAGCTCCGAGCAGTACTTC.

The chain employs TRBV3-1 (or the pseudogene TRBV3-2) and TRBJ1-3; D remains unclear. The V gene lost 4 bases and the J gene lost 4 bases, with 14 bases spanning the gap. CDR3 size: 15 residues. Germline loops: CDR1 LGHDT, CDR2 YNNKEL (reference sequence). This chain's CDR3 is CASSPLRTVGNTIYF. The DNA of the CDR3 is TGTGCCAGCAGCCCCCTACGGACCGTAGGAAACACCATATATTTT.

The V call is TRBV6-5, the J call TRBJ1-4; TRBD1 is a possible D gene (6 bases). Trimming left V 8 bases short and J 6 bases short, with 16 bases between. Germline-derived CDR1 and CDR2 are MNHEY and SVGAGI. This CDR3 is built from 14 residues. CDR3 sequence reads: CASRRGGPDEKLFF. In DNA form, the CDR3 reads TGTGCCAGCCGCCGTGGGGGGCCGGATGAAAAACTGTTTTTT.

The rearrangement links TRBV5-1 to TRBJ2-2, with D perhaps assigned TRBD1 or TRBD2 (6 bases each). Looked up from germline, CDR1 is SGHRS and CDR2 is YFSETQ. CDR3 length: 17 residues. Trimming left V 4 bases short and J 3 bases short, with 19 bases between. The CDR3 nucleotides are TGCGCCAGCAGCCCCATGAGGGGGGATAGCCACACCGGGGAGCTGTTTTTT. Protein product: CASSPMRGDSHTGELFF.

The genes are TRBV3-1 (or the pseudogene TRBV3-2) and TRBJ1-1, with TRBD1 matching 11 bases. CDR3 length equals 18 residues. Per the germline V gene, CDR1 is LGHDT and CDR2 is YNNKEL (reference sequence). V trimming: 1 base; J trimming: 5 bases; junction bases outside the gene matches: 12. Here the CDR3 reads CASSQVSVGTGGRTEAFF. CDR3 sequence (DNA): TGTGCCAGCAGCCAAGTGAGTGTGGGGACAGGGGGGAGAACTGAAGCTTTCTTT.

The chain combines TRBV6-5 with TRBJ1-3; D ambiguous. The germline gives CDR1 MNHEY, CDR2 SVGAGI. There are 13 residues in the CDR3. V was pared by 10 bases and J by 0 bases, with 10 bases between. The CDR3 sequence: CATRTLSGNTIYF. Written as DNA, the CDR3 is TGTGCCACCAGAACTCTCTCTGGAAACACCATATATTTT.

The chain combines TRBV13 with TRBJ2-7; D is perhaps TRBD1 (6 bases). The V and J ends lost 7 bases and 4 bases respectively, with 14 bases between them. The CDR3 runs to 13 residues. CDR1 is PRHDT and CDR2 is FYEKMQ in the germline V gene (reference sequence). The CDR3 protein is CASIRTGFYEQYF. CDR3 DNA sequence: TGTGCCAGCATCAGAACAGGGTTTTACGAGCAGTACTTC.